The 30 T cell receptor beta chains presented below share a single source sample, sequenced in a study of T cells in Graves' hyperthyroidism and ophthalmopathy. The source material, RNA transcripts, was used to amplify TCR beta CDR3 regions. In the first-round RT-PCR of the TCR CDR3, the HTBI primer set was used. TCRdb re-called the multiplex PCR reads with MiXCR, one entry per CDR3 protein. The profile shows under 250,000 distinct CDR3 sequences, roughly 17% of them singletons. The sample consisted of blood. The receptors here all came from a woman between 50 and 59 years old with Graves' hyperthyroidism.

This sequence joins TRBV11-2 and TRBJ2-5; the D gene is possibly TRBD1 (5 bases). Trimming removed 2 bases at V and 4 bases at J, with 14 bases between. The CDR3 has 15 amino acids. Germline CDR1 is SGHAT and CDR2 is FQNNGV. In nucleotides, the CDR3 is TGTGCCAGCAGCTTATTAGGGGATGTGGTAGAGACCCAGTACTTC. Its translation is CASSLLGDVVETQYF.

This clonotype came up many times. The chain combines TRBV5-1 with TRBJ2-7; the match to TRBD1 covers 7 bases. Germline-derived CDR1 and CDR2 are SGHRS and YFSETQ. This CDR3 has 12 amino acids. V lost 3 bases to trimming and J lost 6 bases; unmatched junction nucleotides: 3. The CDR3 here is CASSSSGGEQYF. The CDR3 coding sequence is TGCGCCAGCAGCTCTTCAGGGGGCGAGCAGTACTTC.

In this sample, this clonotype turned up a few times. Possible read error: a much larger clone is one base away. The chain has TRBV5-1 and TRBJ2-5; D is possibly TRBD2 (5 bases). Trimming shortened V by 1 base and J by 1 base, and 14 bases separated the two germline ends. This CDR3 region has 16 residues. The V gene's germline CDR1 is SGHRS and CDR2 YFSETQ. The CDR3 sequence is CASSLPIAKSQETQYF. For the CDR3, the DNA is TGCGCCAGCAGCTTGCCTATAGCGAAGAGCCAAGAGACCCAGTACTTC.

Ten or more counts support this clonotype. The chain combines TRBV7-6 with TRBJ2-3; TRBD2 matches 7 bases. Germline V gives CDR1 SGHVS, CDR2 FNYEAQ. The CDR3 length is 16 residues. V shed 1 base and J 1 base; nucleotides not matched to a gene: 5. In DNA form, the CDR3 reads TGTGCCAGCAGCTTAGGGGCTGCGGGAGGCACAGATACGCAGTATTTT. Its translation: CASSLGAAGGTDTQYF. The complete variable domain, with remaining parts taken from reference TRBV7-6 and TRBJ2-3, reads GAGVSQSPRYKVTKRGQDVALRCDPISGHVSLYWYRQALGQGPEFLTYFNYEAQQDKSGLPNDRFSAERPEGSISTLTIQRTEQRDSAMYRCASSLGAAGGTDTQYFGPGTRLTVL.

This clonotype has at least ten counts. This chain joins TRBV6-1 and TRBJ1-1, with 8 bases that match TRBD1. The junction had 5 bases not matched to a gene; V was cut back by 2 bases and J by 3 bases. There are 15 residues in the CDR3. The V gene's germline CDR1 is MNHNS and CDR2 SASEGT. CDR3 in DNA: TGTGCCAGCAGTGAAATGACAGGGGTCTACACTGAAGCTTTCTTT. As protein: CASSEMTGVYTEAFF.

This clonotype was seen at least ten times. The rearrangement links TRBV20-1 to TRBJ2-5; D may be TRBD2 (6 bases). The V gene lost 0 bases and the J gene lost 8 bases, with 13 bases spanning the gap. CDR3 length: 13 amino acids. Germline V gene data show CDR1 as DFQATT and CDR2 as SNEGSKA (reference sequence). The CDR3 nucleotides are TGCAGTGCTAGAGAGACTAGTCTTGGTACCCAGTACTTC. Translation: CSARETSLGTQYF.

The V and J genes are TRBV7-6 and TRBJ2-3, with 14 bases identical to TRBD2. Germline CDR1 is SGHVS and CDR2 is FNYEAQ. This CDR3 has 16 amino acids. The V segment lost 3 bases and the J segment 6 bases; nucleotides outside the gene matches: 5. The CDR3 DNA reads TGTGCCAGCAGCTTGGGGACTAGCGGGAGTCTGGATACGCAGTATTTT. Protein: CASSLGTSGSLDTQYF.

This clonotype was picked up a small number of times. The chain couples TRBV4-1 to TRBJ2-7; tentatively, D is TRBD2 (6 bases). This CDR3 comprises 14 residues. V lost 0 bases and J lost 1, with 7 bases in between. Germline CDR1 and CDR2: MGHRA and YSYEKL. The CDR3 sequence is CASSQEGLSYEQYF. As DNA, the CDR3 is TGCGCCAGCAGCCAAGAAGGACTATCCTACGAGCAGTACTTC.

This clonotype appeared many times. The V call is TRBV5-4, the J call TRBJ2-7; 9 bases are a match to TRBD2. Trimming took 0 bases from V and 5 from J; bases not matched to a gene: 6. The CDR3 consists of 15 residues. Per the germline V gene, CDR1 is SGHNT and CDR2 is YYREEE (reference sequence). CDR3 nucleotides: TGTGCCAGCAGCTTGGGTAGCGGGAGCGGAGACGAGCAGTACTTC. It is translated as CASSLGSGSGDEQYF.

The rearrangement uses TRBV15 and TRBJ2-1, with TRBD2 matching 12 bases. In germline, CDR1 is LNHNV, CDR2 YYDKDF (reference sequence). The CDR3 spans 17 residues. V gave up 5 bases and J gave up 6 bases; unmatched junction bases: 11. The CDR3 protein is CATSLRTSGTSGNEQFF. For the CDR3, the DNA is TGTGCCACCAGCCTACGGACTAGCGGGACCTCGGGCAATGAGCAGTTCTTC.

This clonotype was seen ten or more times. This rearrangement joins TRBV24-1 to TRBJ1-1; TRBD1 matches at 7 bases. The J segment lost 4 bases and the V segment lost 5 bases, leaving 9 bases of the junction unmatched. Germline CDR1 and CDR2: KGHDR and SFDVKD. CDR3 length: 15 amino acids. Written as DNA, the CDR3 is TGTGCCACCAGTGCTCGAGGGGGCCCCTTCACTGAAGCTTTCTTT. Translation gives CATSARGGPFTEAFF.

This clonotype came up many times. This chain joins TRBV28 and TRBJ2-7, with 7 bases aligning to TRBD2. This CDR3 contains 15 residues. J lost 2 bases, V lost 5 bases, and 9 bases had no gene match. In germline, CDR1 is MDHEN, CDR2 SYDVKM. CDR3 sequence (DNA): TGTGCCAGCAGTCATACTAGCGTGGGGGCCTACGAGCAGTACTTC. The encoded protein is CASSHTSVGAYEQYF.

This chain links TRBV25-1 with TRBJ2-3, with 9 nucleotides matching TRBD1. Unmatched junction bases numbered 4, after V lost 2 bases and J lost 4 bases. The CDR3 covers 15 residues. Germline CDR1 and CDR2: MGHDK and SYGVNS. The CDR3 sequence: CASSEQGQGADTQYF. The CDR3 nucleotides read TGTGCCAGCAGTGAACAGGGACAGGGAGCAGATACGCAGTATTTT.

This clonotype was seen many times. This chain connects TRBV28 to TRBJ2-3; D call uncertain. Germline-derived CDR1 and CDR2 are MDHEN and SYDVKM. The CDR3 length is 15 residues. Trimming shortened V by 6 bases and J by 2 bases, and 15 bases separated the two germline ends. The CDR3 DNA sequence: TGTGCCAGCAGCTCCCCCCCGGACCACACAGATACGCAGTATTTT. As protein: CASSSPPDHTDTQYF.

This clonotype was observed at least ten times. The chain uses TRBV29-1 and TRBJ1-1; tentative D call: TRBD1 (5 bases). Germline V gene data show CDR1 as SQVTM and CDR2 as ANQGSEA. The ends were cut back, 6 bases at V and 3 bases at J, with 14 bases in the middle. The CDR3 spans 13 residues. In DNA form, the CDR3 reads TGCAGCGTGGCGACAGTTCGCGACACTGAAGCTTTCTTT. It is translated as CSVATVRDTEAFF. The full variable domain, completed using reference TRBV29-1 and TRBJ1-1, is SAVISQKPSRDICQRGTSLTIQCQVDSQVTMMFWYRQQPGQSLTLIATANQGSEATYESGFVIDKFPISRPNLTFSTLTVSNMSPEDSSIYLCSVATVRDTEAFFGQGTRLTVV.

This chain uses TRBV12-3 or TRBV12-4 with TRBJ1-1; D call uncertain. The CDR3 contains 12 residues. The V and J ends lost 6 bases and 4 bases respectively, with 9 bases between them. The CDR3 coding sequence is TGTGCCAGCAGAAAAGAGGGCACTGAAGCTTTCTTT. Its translation is CASRKEGTEAFF.

This clonotype appeared a few times. The rearrangement uses TRBV28 and TRBJ2-5; tentatively, D is TRBD2 (5 bases). V was trimmed by 2 bases and J by 5 bases, leaving 15 bases between them. This CDR3 is 15 amino acids long. CDR1 is MDHEN and CDR2 is SYDVKM in the germline V gene. The CDR3 is CASSLGWRQRETQYF. The CDR3, as DNA: TGTGCCAGCAGTTTAGGATGGCGTCAGCGGGAGACCCAGTACTTC.

This clonotype was detected only a few times. This sequence joins TRBV7-6 and TRBJ2-7, with 7 bases identical to TRBD1. CDR3 length: 14 residues. Trimming took 4 bases from V and 2 from J; bases not matched to a gene: 5. Per germline, CDR1 SGHVS and CDR2 FNYEAQ. The CDR3 spells CASSYRTGPYEQYF. In DNA form, the CDR3 reads TGTGCCAGCAGCTACCGGACAGGTCCCTACGAGCAGTACTTC.

In this sample, this clonotype turned up many times. For the CDR3, the DNA is TGTGCCAGCAGCGTAGTTTTTGGAGGATTAGACACTGAAGCTTTCTTT. Amino acids: CASSVVFGGLDTEAFF. V is TRBV9 and J is TRBJ1-1; unclear D gene. This CDR3 has 16 amino acids. The V gene's germline CDR1 is SGDLS and CDR2 YYNGEE. The V gene lost 0 bases and the J gene lost 3 bases, with 15 bases spanning the gap.

The V call is TRBV28, the J call TRBJ2-5, with 14 bases fitting TRBD2. Germline-derived CDR1 and CDR2 are MDHEN and SYDVKM. The CDR3 extends over 17 amino acids. V gave up 6 bases and J gave up 5 bases; unmatched junction bases: 11. In DNA, the CDR3 is TGTGCCAGCAGACCGATTAGACTAGCGGGAGGGCACGAGACCCAGTACTTC. Encoded protein: CASRPIRLAGGHETQYF.

This clonotype came up many times. This rearrangement joins TRBV28 to TRBJ2-1; TRBD2 aligns across 7 bases. CDR1 is MDHEN and CDR2 is SYDVKM in the germline V gene. Trimming cost V 2 bases and J 4 bases; bases outside gene matches: 2. The CDR3 runs 14 residues. The CDR3 nucleotides read TGTGCCAGCAGTTTAGGCGGGGGATACAATGAGCAGTTCTTC. Encoded protein: CASSLGGGYNEQFF.

The chain is built from TRBV5-1 and TRBJ2-5, with D maybe TRBD2 (6 bases). The CDR3 loop spans 14 amino acids. The germline V gene encodes CDR1 SGHRS and CDR2 YFSETQ. V was shortened by 2 bases and J by 4 bases, with 12 bases between the two germline ends. Here the CDR3 DNA reads TGCGCCAGCAGCTTTGGGGCGGGGCCAGAGACCCAGTACTTC. This encodes CASSFGAGPETQYF.

The chain is built from TRBV6-5 and TRBJ1-2, with D uncertain. The CDR3 extends over 13 amino acids. Germline V CDR1 and CDR2: MNHEY, SVGAGI. V shed 2 bases and J shed 5 bases, with 9 bases lying between them. The CDR3 sequence: CASSYQPLYGYTF. The CDR3 DNA sequence: TGTGCCAGCAGTTACCAGCCACTTTATGGCTACACCTTC.

At least ten counts were recorded for this clonotype. The chain links TRBV15 to TRBJ2-7; D is unresolved. Per germline, CDR1 LNHNV and CDR2 YYDKDF (reference sequence). The CDR3 has 14 residues. V was trimmed by 0 bases and J by 0 bases, leaving 6 bases between them. The CDR3 coding sequence is TGTGCCACCAGCAGAGAGCGGAGCTCCTACGAGCAGTACTTC. It specifies CATSRERSSYEQYF.

This clonotype turned up a few times. The CDR3 DNA follows: TGTGCCACCAGTGATCCACAAAGAATTTCCTACAATGAGCAGTTCTTC. This sequence encodes CATSDPQRISYNEQFF. The V call is TRBV24-1, the J call TRBJ2-1, with D unclear. This CDR3 comprises 16 residues. Germline assignment: CDR1 KGHDR and CDR2 SFDVKD. The germline V and J ends were trimmed by 3 bases and 1 base, with 12 bases remaining between them.

On this clonotype: This may be a read error: a much more frequent sequence differs by one nucleotide. This chain connects TRBV20-1 to TRBJ2-1, with TRBD2 matching 7 bases. The J call may be incorrect, as the DNA end agrees better with TRBJ2-7. The CDR3 totals 14 residues. CDR1 is DFQATT and CDR2 is SNEGSKA in the germline V gene (reference sequence). CDR3: CSATTSAGYNEQYF. The DNA of the CDR3 is TGCAGTGCAACCACTAGCGCCGGTTACAATGAGCAGTACTTC.

On this clonotype: Being one base from a much bigger clone, this may be a read error. V is TRBV30 and J is TRBJ1-1; no firm D call. The CDR3 has 13 amino acids. Germline CDR1 GTSNPN, CDR2 SVGIG (reference sequence). Deletions cut 2 bases from V and 1 base from J, with 8 bases between. The CDR3 loop reads CAWSPQSNTEAFF. CDR3 nucleotide sequence: TGTGCCTGGAGTCCCCAGTCGAACACTGAAGCTTTCTTT.

This clonotype occurred many times. The chain employs TRBV20-1 and TRBJ2-3, with 11 bases that match TRBD2. Germline V CDR1 and CDR2: DFQATT, SNEGSKA (reference sequence). The CDR3 consists of 17 residues. Losses at the gene ends were 0 bases for V and 2 bases for J; bases not matched to a gene: 7. The CDR3 DNA sequence: TGCAGTGCTAGAGAGTTGGGACTAGCGGAATTCACAGATACGCAGTATTTT. It encodes CSARELGLAEFTDTQYF.

This clonotype was detected only once. The DNA of the CDR3 is TGTGCCAGCAGTCAAGGACTAGCGGGAGCATCCTACAATGAGCAGTTCTTC. This translates into CASSQGLAGASYNEQFF. This chain joins TRBV28 and TRBJ2-1, with 13 bases identical to TRBD2. Germline V gene data show CDR1 as MDHEN and CDR2 as SYDVKM. This CDR3 is 17 amino acids long. The V segment lost 5 bases and the J segment 1 base; nucleotides outside the gene matches: 5. The full variable domain, in which reference TRBV28 and TRBJ2-1 provide the parts outside the CDR3, is DVKVTQSSRYLVKRTGEKVFLECVQDMDHENMFWYRQDPGLGLRLIYFSYDVKMKEKGDIPEGYSVSREKKERFSLILESASTNQTSMYLCASSQGLAGASYNEQFFGPGTRLTVL.

A few counts support this clonotype. The chain links TRBV7-9 to TRBJ2-5, with 15 bases identical to TRBD2. This CDR3 is 18 amino acids long. Losses at the gene ends were 5 bases for V and 1 base for J; bases not matched to a gene: 8. Germline V lookup: CDR1 SEHNR, CDR2 FQNEAQ (reference sequence). DNA for the CDR3: TGTGCCAGCAGCGCCGGACTAGCGGGAGGGCCATTCCAAGAGACCCAGTACTTC. This sequence encodes CASSAGLAGGPFQETQYF.